These 3 T cell receptor beta chains originate from one sample sequenced in a study of cytomegalovirus exposure and HLA in healthy donors. The PCR contained 60 Vbeta and 13 Jbeta primers. Generated by immunoSEQ multiplex PCR, the TCRdb table keeps only in-frame clones and is missing some. In the table there are under 250,000 clones, over 75% of which are singletons. The sample taken for sequencing was PBMCs. These receptors all come from a woman aged 45-65 years in good health and CMV-seronegative.

The rearrangement uses TRBV5-1 and TRBJ1-1; D perhaps matches TRBD1 (5 bases). V lost 5 bases, J lost 1 base, and 18 bases lay in between. CDR3 size: 16 residues. CDR1 is SGHRS, CDR2 YFSETQ, per germline. The CDR3 sequence: CASSTNRGEGNTEAFF. DNA for the CDR3: TGCGCCAGCAGTACAAACCGAGGGGAGGGGAACACTGAAGCTTTCTTT.

Here the CDR3 reads CASSPNLEHLLNEQFF. In DNA, the CDR3 is TGTGCCAGCAGCCCTAATCTCGAGCATCTCCTCAATGAGCAGTTCTTC. The chain is built from TRBV14 and TRBJ2-1; D not certain. The germline V gene has CDR1 SGHDN and CDR2 FVKESK. V lost 4 bases and J 6 bases, leaving 19 bases between the germline ends. CDR3 length: 16 amino acids.

J is TRBJ2-3 and V is TRBV6-4, with D possibly being TRBD1 (6 bases). The CDR3 covers 16 residues. The V and J ends lost 1 base and 1 base respectively, with 12 bases between them. Germline V gene lookup returns CDR1 MRHNA and CDR2 SNTAGT. This CDR3 is CASSDFSRGGTDTQYF. Written as DNA, the CDR3 is TGTGCCAGCAGTGACTTTTCCAGGGGAGGCACAGATACGCAGTATTTT.